This entry features one T cell receptor (beta chain) sequence. The data derive from a study of shared clonotypes between healthy human individuals. Terminally differentiated effector memory CD45RA+ cells were excluded from the naive CD8 cells, which were CD45RO-negative and positively selected for CCR7. CDR1 and CDR2 (germline): SGHTA, FQGNSA. Trimming left V 4 bases short and J 0 bases short, with 10 bases between. The CDR3 spans 15 residues. This table comes from immunoSEQ multiplex PCR, and its TCRdb copy is limited to in-frame clones, with some not included. Among about 2.1 million clones listed, about 92% were seen once.

This TCR was recovered from a man in his late teens or twenties in good health. Some clones in this sample may be carry-over from other donors' samples. Sequencing was performed on naive CD8+ T cells from PBMCs. The chain is built from TRBV7-2 and TRBJ1-3; D is unclear. The CDR3 coding sequence is TGTGCCAGCAGCTCAACACGGAGCTCTGGAAACACCATATATTTT. Amino acids: CASSSTRSSGNTIYF. Full variable domain (rest looked up from reference TRBV7-2 and TRBJ1-3): GAGVSQSPSNKVTEKGKDVELRCDPISGHTALYWYRQSLGQGLEFLIYFQGNSAPDKSGLPSDRFSAERTGGSVSTLTIQRTQQEDSAVYLCASSSTRSSGNTIYFGEGSWLTVV.